What follows describes a single T cell receptor beta chain. Its antigen is unknown. Analysis merged second doses at about 4 or about 12 weeks. Sequenced by immunoSEQ multiplex PCR; TCRdb stores in-frame clones only, minus some. The data contain approximately 200,000 clones, 85% to 95% of them singletons. The data were obtained in a study of T cell responses to AZD1222 COVID-19 vaccine. Study results and caveats: It was only 6 or 7 AZD1222 recipients who were seropositive at baseline. Nearly half of spike-specific TCRs reportedly target unmutated variant regions.

The CDR3 has 13 amino acids. Trimming left V 5 bases short and J 2 bases short, with 9 bases between. Germline V gene sequence: CDR1 SQVTM, CDR2 ANQGSEA. V usage is TRBV29-1 and J usage is TRBJ2-2; no definite D call. The sequencing here drew on peripheral blood, taken 28 days after the second AZD1222 dose. The clonotype was recovered from an adult who received the AZD1222 COVID-19 vaccine. Here the CDR3 DNA reads TGCAGCGTTCGGTCCGCTAACACCGGGGAGCTGTTTTTT. Encoded protein: CSVRSANTGELFF.